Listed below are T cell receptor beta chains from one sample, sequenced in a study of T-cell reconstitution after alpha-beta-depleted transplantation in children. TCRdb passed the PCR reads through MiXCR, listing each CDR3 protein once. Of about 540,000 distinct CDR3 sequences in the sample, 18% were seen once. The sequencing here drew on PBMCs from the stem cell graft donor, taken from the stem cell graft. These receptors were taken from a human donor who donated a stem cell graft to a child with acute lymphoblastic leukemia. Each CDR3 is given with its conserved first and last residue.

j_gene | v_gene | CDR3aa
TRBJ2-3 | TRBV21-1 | CASTPPLAGDSPSTDTQYF
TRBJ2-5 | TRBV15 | CATSTNLAGALSGETQYF
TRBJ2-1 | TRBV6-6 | CASSPEVRDNERFF
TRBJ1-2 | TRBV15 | CATSSWREGEDGYTF
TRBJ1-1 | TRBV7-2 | CASSPSGEVWYTEAFF
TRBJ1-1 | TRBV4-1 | CASSQGTGTEAFF
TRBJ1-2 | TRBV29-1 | CSVTQTDYGYTF
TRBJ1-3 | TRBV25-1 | CATKDRGGNTIYF
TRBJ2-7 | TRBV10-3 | CAISLAGGSYEQYF
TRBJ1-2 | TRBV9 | CASSVGPQGSGGYTF
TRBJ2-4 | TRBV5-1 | CASSLGPPGAKNIQYF
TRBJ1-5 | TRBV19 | CASSIQTPQPQHF
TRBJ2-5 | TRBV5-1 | CASSIRNWGETQYF
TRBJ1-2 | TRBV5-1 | CASSQRRTGNYGYTF
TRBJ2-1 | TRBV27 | CASNDRGNNEQFF
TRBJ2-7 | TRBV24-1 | CATSDLLGYEQYF
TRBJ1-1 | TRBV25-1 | CASSRGQGRRTMNTEAFF
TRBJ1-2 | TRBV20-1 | CCARGWDRAEMNYGYTF
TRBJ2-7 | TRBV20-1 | CSAEGTTSYEQYF
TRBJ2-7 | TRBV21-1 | CAPSGRSRAYEQYF
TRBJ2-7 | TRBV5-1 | CASRSGQERYEQYF
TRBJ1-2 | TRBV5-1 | CASSLGQGAYGYTF
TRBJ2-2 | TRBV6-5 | CASSYQGFNTGELFF
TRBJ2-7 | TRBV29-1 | CSVETSGRLYEQYF
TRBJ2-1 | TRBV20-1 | CSARTGGPSYNEQFF
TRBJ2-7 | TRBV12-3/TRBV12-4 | CASSARTGAYEQYF
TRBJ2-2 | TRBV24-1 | CATSDPVQTNTGELFF
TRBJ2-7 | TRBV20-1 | CSAPGGVVAYEQYF
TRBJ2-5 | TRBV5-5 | CASSLGGTPGDETQYF
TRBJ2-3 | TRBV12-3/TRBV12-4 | CASSFGGTGTDTQYF
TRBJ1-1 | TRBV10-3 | CAISDLAEAFF
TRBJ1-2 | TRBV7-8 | CASRTTGGRGYTF
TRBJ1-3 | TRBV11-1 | CASSLGFSGNTIYF
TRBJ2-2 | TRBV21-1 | CASSNGRGSNTGELFF
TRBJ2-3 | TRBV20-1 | CSAGLRLGQDTQYF
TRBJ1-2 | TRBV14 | CASSQGAGGYYGYTF
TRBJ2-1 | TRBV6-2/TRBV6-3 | CASTSAPNEQFF
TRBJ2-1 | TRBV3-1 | CASSYWTSGNYNEQFF
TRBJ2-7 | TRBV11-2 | CASGGLDGEQYF
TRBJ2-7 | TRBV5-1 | CASSLLGPTRSYEQYF
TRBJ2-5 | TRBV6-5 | CASSYSPGQETQYF
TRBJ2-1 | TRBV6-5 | CASSYVDWGNEQFF
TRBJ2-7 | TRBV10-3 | CAISLQEEPYEQYF
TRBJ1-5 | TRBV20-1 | CSALGSPRGNQPQHF
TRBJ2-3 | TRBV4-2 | CASSLQDTDTQYF
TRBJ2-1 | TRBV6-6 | CASRSDSPPPFF
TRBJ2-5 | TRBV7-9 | CASSRQGANVLETQYF
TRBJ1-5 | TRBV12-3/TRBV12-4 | CASRRQGNSNQPQHF
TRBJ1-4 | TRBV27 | CASSLHLTATNEKLFF
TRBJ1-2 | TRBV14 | CASSQEGPRTGHNYGYTF
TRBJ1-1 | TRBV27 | CASSSGRLRTTEAFF
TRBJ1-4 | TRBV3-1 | CASSQEDSLPTNEKLFF
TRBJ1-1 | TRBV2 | CASERQGAEGTEAFF
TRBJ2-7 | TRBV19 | CASSIPQGPEQYF
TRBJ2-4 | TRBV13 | CASSLAESKNIQYF
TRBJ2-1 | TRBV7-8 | CASSLAGVAVYISYNEQFF
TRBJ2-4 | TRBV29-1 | CSVETQGFKNIQYF
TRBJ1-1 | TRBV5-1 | CASSSPTLIPEAFF